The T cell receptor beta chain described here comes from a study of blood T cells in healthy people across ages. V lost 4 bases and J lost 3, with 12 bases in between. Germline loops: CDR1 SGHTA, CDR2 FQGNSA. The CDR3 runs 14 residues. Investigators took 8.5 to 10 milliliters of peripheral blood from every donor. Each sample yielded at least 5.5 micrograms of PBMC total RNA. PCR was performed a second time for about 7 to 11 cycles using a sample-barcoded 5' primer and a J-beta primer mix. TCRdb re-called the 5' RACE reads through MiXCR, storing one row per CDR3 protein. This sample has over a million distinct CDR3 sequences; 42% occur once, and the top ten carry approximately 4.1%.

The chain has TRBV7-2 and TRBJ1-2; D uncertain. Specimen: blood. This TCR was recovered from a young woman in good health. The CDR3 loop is CASSSVTPYYGYTF. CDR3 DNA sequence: TGTGCCAGCAGCTCCGTGACACCCTACTATGGCTACACCTTC.